The source of this T cell receptor beta chain is a study of T cells in localized non-small cell lung cancer. Study conclusions and caveats: Elevated blood T cell density was associated with longer overall survival. Owing to sequencing of a solitary tumor region, heterogeneity cannot be discounted.

On this clone itself: Its specificity is unknown.

V was pared by 2 bases and J by 5 bases, with 5 bases between. The CDR3 is 12 residues long. The germline V gene encodes CDR1 MNHEY and CDR2 SVGAGI. Clones were sequenced by immunoSEQ multiplex PCR, and TCRdb holds only the in-frame ones, with some missing. The table records about 20,000 clones, 88% of them present only once. This material consisted of PBMCs, taken before any cancer treatment. This sequence joins TRBV6-5 and TRBJ2-3; no reliable D call. The TCR was taken from a man between 40 and 75 years old with stage II squamous cell lung carcinoma. The DNA of the CDR3 is TGTGCCAGCAGTTACGCTGGAGATACGCAGTATTTT. Translated, it gives CASSYAGDTQYF.